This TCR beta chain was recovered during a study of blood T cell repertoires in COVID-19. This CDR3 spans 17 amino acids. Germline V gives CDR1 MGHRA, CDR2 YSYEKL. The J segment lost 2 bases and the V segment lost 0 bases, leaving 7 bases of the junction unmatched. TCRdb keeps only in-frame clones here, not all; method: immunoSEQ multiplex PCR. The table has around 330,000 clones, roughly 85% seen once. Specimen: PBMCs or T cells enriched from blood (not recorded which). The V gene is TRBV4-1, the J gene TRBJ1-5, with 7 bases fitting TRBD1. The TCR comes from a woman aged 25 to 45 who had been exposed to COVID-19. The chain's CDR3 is CASSQDYAGQGNQPQHF. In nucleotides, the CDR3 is TGCGCCAGCAGCCAAGATTATGCAGGACAGGGCAATCAGCCCCAGCATTTT.